The source of this T cell receptor beta chain is a study of shared clonotypes between healthy human individuals. Study results and caveats: Roughly 5% of naive CD4 clonotypes were common to a handful of donors. Although depth was large, rarefaction showed that sequencing of the sorted subsets was incomplete.

Assay used: immunoSEQ multiplex PCR; TCRdb lists only in-frame clones, some missing. This table has some 2,000,000 clones, 90% to 95% appearing once. It was into CD45RA+ naive and CD45RA-negative memory subsets that the CD4+ cells were split. This CDR3 is 15 amino acids long. Trimming removed 5 bases at V and 8 bases at J, with 21 bases between. The germline CDR1 and CDR2 sequences are SEHNR and FQNEAQ (reference sequence). About this clone: The antigen is unknown.

Sequenced input: naive CD4+ T cells sorted from blood. The subset: CD45RA+ positively selected. This sequence was found in a man aged 18 to 30 in good health. The rearrangement links TRBV7-9 to TRBJ1-2, with no clear D. This CDR3 is CASSPLVGGLIGYTF. DNA for the CDR3: TGTGCCAGCAGCCCTCTCGTTGGAGGGCTGATCGGCTACACCTTC.